Below, 29 T cell receptor beta chains from the same sample are listed, as sequenced in a study of siplizumab effects on memory and regulatory T cells. Here immunoSEQ multiplex PCR was the method, and the copy in TCRdb shows in-frame clones only, minus some. The sample has tens of thousands of clones, more than 70% seen once. Material: naive CD4+ T cells sorted from blood. The receptors were sampled from a human donor in good health.

The chain uses TRBV27 and TRBJ2-7, with D possibly TRBD2 on 6 matching bases. CDR1 is MNHEY and CDR2 is SMNVEV in the germline V gene (reference sequence). The V end lost 5 bases, the J end lost 6 bases, and 14 bases lay between the germline ends. The CDR3 extends over 13 amino acids. CDR3 protein: CASSMYFGGEQYF. CDR3 DNA sequence: TGTGCCAGCAGTATGTACTTCGGGGGCGAGCAGTACTTC.

The V call is TRBV19, the J call TRBJ1-1, with 7 bases aligning to TRBD1. Per germline, CDR1 LNHDA and CDR2 SQIVND (reference sequence). With V trimmed by 6 bases and J by 3 bases, 13 bases remained unmatched. CDR3 size: 16 residues. CDR3: CASSRQGGFVDTEAFF. DNA of the CDR3: TGTGCCAGTAGCCGACAGGGAGGGTTCGTGGACACTGAAGCTTTCTTT. The variable domain in full, with the rest retrieved from reference TRBV19 and TRBJ1-1, is DGGITQSPKYLFRKEGQNVTLSCEQNLNHDAMYWYRQDPGQGLRLIYYSQIVNDFQKGDIAEGYSVSREKKESFPLTVTSAQKNPTAFYLCASSRQGGFVDTEAFFGQGTRLTVV.

The chain links TRBV10-3 to TRBJ1-4; 11 nucleotides align to TRBD1. This CDR3 spans 12 amino acids. The germline V gene has CDR1 ENHRY and CDR2 SYGVKD. Trimming cost V 9 bases and J 8 bases; bases outside gene matches: 2. CDR3 nucleotides: TGTGCCATGGGGACAGGGGGAGAAAAACTGTTTTTT. Protein sequence: CAMGTGGEKLFF.

The rearrangement joins TRBV9 to TRBJ1-1; TRBD1 matches at 7 bases. The CDR3 runs 15 residues. CDR1 is SGDLS, CDR2 YYNGEE, per germline. Losses at the gene ends were 3 bases for V and 5 bases for J; bases not matched to a gene: 10. As DNA, the CDR3 is TGTGCCAGCAGCGCACGGGACAGTCCTCGAACTGAAGCTTTCTTT. Translation: CASSARDSPRTEAFF.

CDR3 bases: TGTGCCAGCAGCTTCTACAGGGAAGAGACCCAGTACTTC. Translating gives CASSFYREETQYF. This chain connects TRBV5-4 to TRBJ2-5, with D possibly being TRBD1 (6 bases). Germline CDR1 is SGHNT and CDR2 is YYREEE (reference sequence). The CDR3 totals 13 residues. V shed 2 bases and J shed 3 bases, with 8 bases lying between them.

The chain is built from TRBV5-1 and TRBJ1-2; 10 bases line up with TRBD1. Germline V lookup: CDR1 SGHRS, CDR2 YFSETQ. The CDR3 sequence is 17 residues long. V lost 0 bases, J lost 0 bases, and 5 bases stayed unmatched. Here the CDR3 DNA reads TGCGCCAGCAGCTTGGGAGACAGGGGGCGGACTAACTATGGCTACACCTTC. The encoded protein is CASSLGDRGRTNYGYTF.

The CDR3 DNA sequence: TGTGCCAGCAGCTCAAACACGGGCGAGCAGTACTTC. Amino acids: CASSSNTGEQYF. This chain links TRBV7-9 with TRBJ2-7; no definite D call. Germline CDR1 reads SEHNR; CDR2 reads FQNEAQ (reference sequence). V was cut by 4 bases and J by 6 bases, with 10 bases left in between. The CDR3 contains 12 residues.

The CDR3 here is CASSEAGTYEQYF. CDR3 nucleotide sequence: TGTGCCAGCAGTGAAGCTGGCACCTACGAGCAGTACTTC. The chain uses TRBV2 and TRBJ2-7; D is unresolved. CDR3 length equals 13 residues. Germline CDR1 is SNHLY and CDR2 is FYNNEI. V was pared by 0 bases and J by 2 bases, with 5 bases between.

This sequence joins TRBV11-3 and TRBJ2-7; TRBD1 matches 8 bases. Germline CDR1 is SGHNT and CDR2 is YENEEA. The trim removed 0 bases at V and 5 bases at J, leaving 3 bases unmatched. The CDR3 has 14 amino acids. CDR3 protein: CASSLDQGANEQYF. The CDR3 DNA follows: TGTGCCAGCAGCTTAGATCAGGGGGCGAACGAGCAGTACTTC.

The chain links TRBV5-1 to TRBJ2-7; possible D gene TRBD1, 5 bases. The germline V gene encodes CDR1 SGHRS and CDR2 YFSETQ. V was clipped by 4 bases and J by 0 bases, with 20 bases between them. The CDR3 has 17 residues. CDR3 in DNA: TGCGCCAGCAGCCTACCCCCGAGACAGATCAGCTCCTACGAGCAGTACTTC. Its translation is CASSLPPRQISSYEQYF.

Only a few counts were recorded for this clone. This sequence joins TRBV10-3 and TRBJ1-1; D not certain. This CDR3 spans 14 amino acids. Germline V lookup: CDR1 ENHRY, CDR2 SYGVKD. Trimming removed 2 bases from V and 0 bases from J, with 7 bases in between. The CDR3 sequence: CAISEGVLNTEAFF. The CDR3 DNA is TGTGCCATCAGTGAGGGGGTACTGAACACTGAAGCTTTCTTT.

The rearrangement uses TRBV2 and TRBJ2-1; 7 bases align to TRBD2. Germline CDR1 and CDR2: SNHLY and FYNNEI. With 2 bases clipped from V and 3 bases from J, the junction kept 1 base outside the gene matches. The CDR3 is 14 amino acids. The CDR3 DNA reads TGTGCCAGCAGTGAAAGGACTAGCTACAATGAGCAGTTCTTC. This codes for CASSERTSYNEQFF.

The CDR3 DNA sequence: TGTGCCAGCGCCACCTCGGGACAGGGCTATGGCTACACCTTC. The encoded protein is CASATSGQGYGYTF. V gene TRBV6-1 combines with J gene TRBJ1-2, with 9 bases fitting TRBD1. Per the germline V gene, CDR1 is MNHNS and CDR2 is SASEGT. With V trimmed by 8 bases and J by 4 bases, 8 bases remained unmatched. This CDR3 is 14 amino acids long.

The chain joins TRBV14 to TRBJ2-3; 7 positions agree with TRBD2. The CDR3 is made up of 16 amino acids. Germline CDR1 and CDR2: SGHDN and FVKESK. Losses at the gene ends were 0 bases for V and 0 bases for J; bases not matched to a gene: 3. The CDR3 loop reads CASSQESGDSTDTQYF. DNA of the CDR3: TGTGCCAGCAGCCAAGAGAGCGGGGATAGCACAGATACGCAGTATTTT.

The chain joins TRBV6-5 to TRBJ1-6, with unresolved D. Trimming took off 8 bases at V and 8 bases at J, with 10 bases between the two ends. This CDR3 region has 12 residues. CDR1 is MNHEY and CDR2 is SVGAGI in the germline V gene. In nucleotides, the CDR3 is TGTGCCAGCGGGAGAACCGATTCACCCCTCCACTTT. It encodes CASGRTDSPLHF.

This clone was observed a single time. The gene calls are TRBV7-7 and TRBJ2-5; 7 bases agree with TRBD1. CDR1 and CDR2 (germline): SSHAT, FNYEAQ (reference sequence). After removal of 5 bases from V and 1 base from J, the junction contained 7 bases not matched to a gene. The CDR3 contains 15 residues. DNA of the CDR3: TGTGCCAGCAGCAGGGGGCCAACCGGCCAAGAGACCCAGTACTTC. Protein: CASSRGPTGQETQYF.

The rearrangement uses TRBV5-1 and TRBJ2-5; D call uncertain. CDR1 is SGHRS, CDR2 YFSETQ, per germline. The CDR3 totals 13 residues. Trimming pared 1 base from V and 5 bases from J, leaving 9 bases between. CDR3 in DNA: TGCGCCAGCAGCTTGCGCGTAACCGAGACCCAGTACTTC. It specifies CASSLRVTETQYF. Using reference TRBV5-1 and TRBJ2-5 for the parts outside the CDR3, the full variable domain is KAGVTQTPRYLIKTRGQQVTLSCSPISGHRSVSWYQQTPGQGLQFLFEYFSETQRNKGNFPGRFSGRQFSNSRSEMNVSTLELGDSALYLCASSLRVTETQYFGPGTRLLVL.

This sequence joins TRBV2 and TRBJ2-7; D is uncertain. Per germline, CDR1 SNHLY and CDR2 FYNNEI. The length of the CDR3 is 12 residues. V gave up 9 bases and J gave up 4 bases, with 13 bases separating them. The CDR3 DNA reads TGTGCCAGTAAAGGGTATAGGTACGAGCAGTACTTC. Protein product: CASKGYRYEQYF.

V is TRBV28 and J is TRBJ2-7; no clear D gene. Germline-derived CDR1 and CDR2 are MDHEN and SYDVKM. Trimming stripped 6 bases from V and 6 bases from J, with 12 bases between. CDR3 length: 12 residues. The CDR3 sequence: CASRSGFLEQYF. The CDR3 bases are TGTGCCAGCAGGTCTGGGTTCCTCGAGCAGTACTTC.

The V and J genes are TRBV5-4 and TRBJ1-1, with 7 nucleotides matching TRBD1. The CDR3 contains 15 residues. V was clipped by 1 base and J by 0 bases; unmatched bases: 3. Germline CDR1 SGHNT, CDR2 YYREEE (reference sequence). Here the CDR3 DNA reads TGTGCCAGCAGCTTGCCCGGGACAGTGAACACTGAAGCTTTCTTT. Residues: CASSLPGTVNTEAFF.

This chain links TRBV11-2 with TRBJ1-2; D gene ambiguous. Germline V gives CDR1 SGHAT, CDR2 FQNNGV. CDR3 length: 16 amino acids. Trimming stripped 3 bases from V and 7 bases from J, with 21 bases between. The CDR3 bases are TGTGCCAGCAGCTTTCCCGGGTTCTCGAGATCCGGTGGCTACACCTTC. Amino acids: CASSFPGFSRSGGYTF.

The chain employs TRBV6-1 and TRBJ1-1; D is uncertain. The CDR3 extends over 13 amino acids. CDR1 is MNHNS and CDR2 is SASEGT in the germline V gene. V gave up 4 bases and J gave up 1 base, with 7 bases separating them. CDR3 in DNA: TGTGCCAGCAGTGTCACAGAGAACACTGAAGCTTTCTTT. Residues: CASSVTENTEAFF.

This chain uses TRBV27 with TRBJ2-7; perhaps TRBD2 as D (7 bases). The CDR3 has 16 amino acids. With 3 bases removed from V and 7 bases from J, the gap between germline ends came to 22 bases. Germline V gene sequence: CDR1 MNHEY, CDR2 SMNVEV (reference sequence). CDR3 protein: CASSFFRVGGAGEQYF. The CDR3, as DNA: TGTGCCAGCAGTTTCTTCCGGGTGGGGGGGGCTGGAGAGCAGTACTTC.

The rearrangement uses TRBV15 and TRBJ1-6; TRBD1 aligns across 7 bases. The CDR3 is 15 residues long. From germline, CDR1 is LNHNV and CDR2 YYDKDF (reference sequence). V was clipped by 2 bases and J by 5 bases; unmatched bases: 3. The CDR3 DNA follows: TGTGCCACCAGCAGAATCGGGACAGATAATTCACCCCTCCACTTT. This gives the protein CATSRIGTDNSPLHF.

The chain carries TRBV6-6 and TRBJ2-4; D might be TRBD2 (5 bases). Germline V gene lookup returns CDR1 MNHNY and CDR2 SVGAGI (reference sequence). The CDR3 extends over 14 amino acids. V dropped 0 bases and J dropped 5 bases, with 8 bases sitting between them. The DNA for the CDR3 is TGTGCCAGCAGTTACTCGAGGGTAGAAAACATTCAGTACTTC. Protein: CASSYSRVENIQYF.

The chain combines TRBV12-5 with TRBJ2-5; the match to TRBD2 covers 12 bases. Germline V gives CDR1 LGHNT, CDR2 FRNRAP. V was clipped by 2 bases and J by 0 bases; unmatched bases: 4. This CDR3 spans 17 amino acids. DNA for the CDR3: TGTGCTAGTGGTTTGAGGCTAGCGGGAGGGTACCAAGAGACCCAGTACTTC. Its protein is CASGLRLAGGYQETQYF.

The chain couples TRBV25-1 to TRBJ1-6; D is undetermined. Germline V CDR1 and CDR2: MGHDK, SYGVNS. With 3 bases removed from V and 7 bases from J, the gap between germline ends came to 16 bases. The CDR3 consists of 16 residues. CDR3 DNA sequence: TGTGCCAGCAGTGATCTTTCGGGTAGGCCCAATTCACCCCTCCACTTT. Protein sequence: CASSDLSGRPNSPLHF.

This chain uses TRBV6-1 with TRBJ1-5; D gene uncertain. The CDR3 consists of 14 residues. V was cut by 5 bases and J by 11 bases, with 19 bases left in between. From germline, CDR1 is MNHNS and CDR2 SASEGT. CDR3 amino acids: CASSLFITRQSQHF. The CDR3 DNA reads TGTGCCAGCAGTCTTTTCATTACCCGCCAATCCCAGCATTTT.

The chain recombines TRBV19 with TRBJ1-2, with D possibly TRBD1 on 6 matching bases. Germline V gene data show CDR1 as LNHDA and CDR2 as SQIVND (reference sequence). The CDR3 is made up of 14 amino acids. Trimming removed 1 base from V and 4 bases from J, with 10 bases in between. The CDR3 here is CASSIGGRGYGYTF. The DNA of the CDR3 is TGTGCCAGTAGTATAGGGGGCAGGGGCTATGGCTACACCTTC.